This TCR beta chain came from a study of cytomegalovirus exposure and HLA in healthy donors. Notes on the study in general: The classifier reportedly diagnosed cytomegalovirus status with high sensitivity and specificity. CMV antigen specificity was confirmed in vitro for a few CMV-associated chains.

Produced via immunoSEQ multiplex PCR; TCRdb's table is partial and in-frame only. Seen here are over 200,000 clones, just over 85% observed once, and the top ten hold roughly 3%. Remarks on this clone: As yet, its antigen is unknown.

V was clipped by 7 bases and J by 4 bases, with 11 bases between them. The CDR3 is made up of 13 amino acids. The germline V gene has CDR1 LNHDA and CDR2 SQIVND (reference sequence). Input material: PBMCs. The sequence derives from a young woman in good health and CMV-seronegative. The chain is built from TRBV19 and TRBJ1-5, with D unclear. The CDR3 DNA sequence: TGTGCCAGTACGGTCGAGGGAAATCAGCCCCAGCATTTT. Its protein product is CASTVEGNQPQHF. Full variable domain (outside the CDR3, taken from reference TRBV19 and TRBJ1-5): DGGITQSPKYLFRKEGQNVTLSCEQNLNHDAMYWYRQDPGQGLRLIYYSQIVNDFQKGDIAEGYSVSREKKESFPLTVTSAQKNPTAFYLCASTVEGNQPQHFGDGTRLSIL.